One sample yielded the 9 T cell receptor beta chains listed below, sequenced in a study of type 1 regulatory T cells. Their specific antigens are unknown. In TCRdb, the reads were re-called with MiXCR into one record per CDR3 protein. The data show roughly 60,000 distinct CDR3 sequences, 62% seen once. Sequencing was performed on cultured non-Tr1 T cells, either the whole culture or a sorted T cell fraction (not recorded which). These TCRs come from a human donor in good health.

The chain couples TRBV4-2 to TRBJ2-5, with D unclear. Between the trimmed V and J ends, which lost 0 bases and 2 bases, there was a span of 10 bases. This CDR3 contains 15 residues. CDR1 and CDR2 from the germline V gene are LGHNA and YNFKEQ. For the CDR3, the DNA is TGTGCCAGCAGCCAAGATTATTCAGCTCAAGAGACCCAGTACTTC. Translating gives CASSQDYSAQETQYF.

The rearrangement links TRBV11-2 to TRBJ2-4, with 9 bases aligning to TRBD1. In germline, CDR1 is SGHAT, CDR2 FQNNGV. The CDR3 spans 17 residues. V was clipped by 1 base and J by 0 bases; unmatched bases: 4. The CDR3 DNA follows: TGTGCCAGCAGCTTAGTTAGGACAGGGGAAGCCAAAAACATTCAGTACTTC. This encodes CASSLVRTGEAKNIQYF.

This clonotype was recorded only once. The V and J genes are TRBV6-6 and TRBJ1-1; no reliable D call. V gave up 2 bases and J gave up 3 bases, with 10 bases separating them. The CDR3 covers 14 residues. The germline V gene has CDR1 MNHNY and CDR2 SVGAGI (reference sequence). The DNA for the CDR3 is TGTGCCAGCAGTTACGGGTTAGAGTACACTGAAGCTTTCTTT. Translating gives CASSYGLEYTEAFF.

The chain joins TRBV9 to TRBJ1-2, with TRBD1 identical over 7 bases. V was pared by 4 bases and J by 3 bases, with 6 bases of the junction left unmatched. The CDR3 covers 14 residues. Germline CDR1 and CDR2: SGDLS and YYNGEE. CDR3 loop: CASSTWDRDYGYTF. In nucleotides, the CDR3 is TGTGCCAGCAGCACCTGGGACAGAGACTATGGCTACACCTTC.

The V gene is TRBV19, the J gene TRBJ2-3; 10 bases are shared with TRBD1. CDR3 length: 16 amino acids. Looked up from germline, CDR1 is LNHDA and CDR2 is SQIVND (reference sequence). With 5 bases clipped from V and 4 bases from J, the junction kept 9 bases outside the gene matches. The CDR3 DNA sequence: TGTGCCAGTAGTTCGGCCGGGACAGGGGTGGCAGATACGCAGTATTTT. Residues: CASSSAGTGVADTQYF.

The sample holds a few counts of this clonotype. The genes are TRBV5-5 and TRBJ2-3; TRBD1 matches at 7 bases. This CDR3 region has 16 residues. Trimming at V came to 0 bases and at J to 0 bases, leaving 4 bases not matched to a gene. Per germline, CDR1 SGHKS and CDR2 YYEKEE (reference sequence). CDR3 coding DNA: TGTGCCAGCAGCTTGGAGACAGGGTGGAGCACAGATACGCAGTATTTT. Translation gives CASSLETGWSTDTQYF.

The genes are TRBV7-2 and TRBJ2-5; TRBD1 matches 7 bases. The CDR3 sequence is 15 residues long. Germline loops: CDR1 SGHTA, CDR2 FQGNSA. V gave up 5 bases and J gave up 2 bases; unmatched junction bases: 8. The CDR3 loop is CASSVNGDRQETQYF. In DNA, the CDR3 is TGTGCCAGCAGCGTAAACGGGGACAGACAAGAGACCCAGTACTTC.

The chain carries TRBV6-5 and TRBJ2-7; 10 bases fit TRBD1. Germline trimming cut 6 bases from V and 2 bases from J; bases unmatched to any gene: 7. The length of the CDR3 is 15 residues. Germline V gene sequence: CDR1 MNHEY, CDR2 SVGAGI. CDR3 in amino acids: CASSPTGQGTYEQYF. The DNA of the CDR3 is TGTGCCAGCAGCCCTACGGGACAGGGGACCTACGAGCAGTACTTC.

The chain has TRBV20-1 and TRBJ2-5; possibly TRBD1 or TRBD2 for D (6 bases each). The CDR3 length is 14 residues. The germline V gene encodes CDR1 DFQATT and CDR2 SNEGSKA (reference sequence). With 3 bases removed from V and 0 bases from J, the gap between germline ends came to 11 bases. The chain's CDR3 is CSARIGGYQETQYF. In DNA form, the CDR3 reads TGCAGTGCTAGGATAGGGGGGTACCAAGAGACCCAGTACTTC.